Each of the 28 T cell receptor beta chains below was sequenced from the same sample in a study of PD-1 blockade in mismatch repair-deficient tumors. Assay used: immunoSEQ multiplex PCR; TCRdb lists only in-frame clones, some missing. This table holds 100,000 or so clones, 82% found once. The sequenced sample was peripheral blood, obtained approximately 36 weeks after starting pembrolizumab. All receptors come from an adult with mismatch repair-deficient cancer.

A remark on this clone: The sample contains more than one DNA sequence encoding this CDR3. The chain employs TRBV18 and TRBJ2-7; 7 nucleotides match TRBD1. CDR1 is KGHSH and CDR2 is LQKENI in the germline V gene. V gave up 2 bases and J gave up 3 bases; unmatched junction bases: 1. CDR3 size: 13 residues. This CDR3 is CASSPGTDYEQYF. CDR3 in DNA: TGTGCCAGCTCACCAGGGACAGACTACGAGCAGTACTTC.

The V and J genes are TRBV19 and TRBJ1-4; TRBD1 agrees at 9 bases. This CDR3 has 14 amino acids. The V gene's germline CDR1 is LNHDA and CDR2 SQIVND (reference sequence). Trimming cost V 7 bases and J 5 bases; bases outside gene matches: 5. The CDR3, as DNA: TGTGCCAGTACCACCGGGACAGGGAATGAAAAACTGTTTTTT. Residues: CASTTGTGNEKLFF.

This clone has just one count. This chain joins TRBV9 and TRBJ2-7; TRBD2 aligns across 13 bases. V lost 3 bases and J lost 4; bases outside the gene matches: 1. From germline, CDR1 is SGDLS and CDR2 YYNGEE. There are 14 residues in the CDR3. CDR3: CASSELAGGYEQYF. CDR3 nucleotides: TGTGCCAGCAGCGAACTAGCGGGAGGGTACGAGCAGTACTTC.

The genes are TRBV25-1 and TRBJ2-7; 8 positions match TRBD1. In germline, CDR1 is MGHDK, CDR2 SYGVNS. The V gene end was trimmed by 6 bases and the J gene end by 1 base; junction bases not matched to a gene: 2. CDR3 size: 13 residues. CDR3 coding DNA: TGTGCCAGCAGACGGACAGGGTCCTACGAGCAGTACTTC. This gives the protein CASRRTGSYEQYF.

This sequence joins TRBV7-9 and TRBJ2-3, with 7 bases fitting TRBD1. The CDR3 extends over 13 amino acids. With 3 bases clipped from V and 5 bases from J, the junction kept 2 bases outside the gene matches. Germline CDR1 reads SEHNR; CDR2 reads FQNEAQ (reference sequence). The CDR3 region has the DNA TGTGCCAGCAGCTTTAACAGGGGAGATACGCAGTATTTT. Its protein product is CASSFNRGDTQYF.

The chain's CDR3 is CAISEGMIAGSVQFF. CDR3 bases: TGTGCCATCAGTGAAGGAATGATAGCGGGAAGTGTGCAGTTCTTC. The gene calls are TRBV10-3 and TRBJ2-1; 8 bases line up with TRBD2. V lost 3 bases and J lost 12; bases outside the gene matches: 13. Germline CDR1 and CDR2: ENHRY and SYGVKD. The CDR3 has 15 amino acids.

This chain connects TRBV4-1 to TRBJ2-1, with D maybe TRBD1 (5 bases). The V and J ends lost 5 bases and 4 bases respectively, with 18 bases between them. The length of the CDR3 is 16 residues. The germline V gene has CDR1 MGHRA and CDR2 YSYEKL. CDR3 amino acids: CASSFPRQSYYNEQFF. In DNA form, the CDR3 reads TGCGCCAGCAGCTTCCCGAGACAGAGCTATTACAATGAGCAGTTCTTC.

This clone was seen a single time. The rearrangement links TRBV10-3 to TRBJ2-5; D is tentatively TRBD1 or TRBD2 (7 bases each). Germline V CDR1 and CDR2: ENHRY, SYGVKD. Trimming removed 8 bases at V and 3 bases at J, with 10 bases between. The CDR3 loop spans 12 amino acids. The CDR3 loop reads CAIQGGEETQYF. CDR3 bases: TGTGCCATCCAGGGGGGGGAAGAGACCCAGTACTTC.

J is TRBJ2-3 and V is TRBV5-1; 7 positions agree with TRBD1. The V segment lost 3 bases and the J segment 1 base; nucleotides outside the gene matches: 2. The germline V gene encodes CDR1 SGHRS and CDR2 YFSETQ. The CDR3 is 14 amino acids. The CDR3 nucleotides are TGCGCCAGCAGCTCTGGACAGGGCACAGATACGCAGTATTTT. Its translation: CASSSGQGTDTQYF.

CDR3 loop: CASRADRLVYEQYF. CDR3 in DNA: TGTGCCAGCAGAGCAGACAGGTTAGTGTACGAGCAGTACTTC. The V and J genes are TRBV27 and TRBJ2-7, with TRBD1 as a possible D gene (6 bases). V was clipped by 6 bases and J by 4 bases, with 16 bases between them. Germline assignment: CDR1 MNHEY and CDR2 SMNVEV (reference sequence). The CDR3 sequence is 14 residues long.

The CDR3 DNA sequence: TGTGCCAGTAGTATGTGGCGGGAGGGTCGAACCGGGGAGCTGTTTTTT. This gives the protein CASSMWREGRTGELFF. The V and J genes are TRBV19 and TRBJ2-2; 9 positions match TRBD2. CDR1 is LNHDA and CDR2 is SQIVND in the germline V gene (reference sequence). The CDR3 contains 16 residues. V dropped 3 bases and J dropped 5; count of bases not matched to a gene: 7.

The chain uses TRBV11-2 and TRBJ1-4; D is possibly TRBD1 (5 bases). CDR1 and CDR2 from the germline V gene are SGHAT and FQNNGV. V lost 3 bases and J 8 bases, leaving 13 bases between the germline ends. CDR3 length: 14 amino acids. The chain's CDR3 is CASSFQGGREKLFF. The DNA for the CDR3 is TGTGCCAGCAGCTTCCAGGGTGGACGAGAAAAACTGTTTTTT.

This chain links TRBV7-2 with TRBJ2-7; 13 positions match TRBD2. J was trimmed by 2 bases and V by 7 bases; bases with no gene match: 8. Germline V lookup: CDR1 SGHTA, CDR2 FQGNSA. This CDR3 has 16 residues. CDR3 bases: TGTGCCAGCACCAGGACTAGCGGGAGTCCGGCCTACGAGCAGTACTTC. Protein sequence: CASTRTSGSPAYEQYF.

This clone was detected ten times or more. CDR3 region: CASSLDIPSWVYNEQFF. As DNA, the CDR3 is TGTGCCAGCAGCTTAGATATTCCCTCGTGGGTCTACAATGAGCAGTTCTTC. This chain connects TRBV11-2 to TRBJ2-1; no clear D gene. The V gene's germline CDR1 is SGHAT and CDR2 FQNNGV. The germline V and J ends were trimmed by 0 bases and 3 bases, with 15 bases remaining between them. The CDR3 contains 17 residues.

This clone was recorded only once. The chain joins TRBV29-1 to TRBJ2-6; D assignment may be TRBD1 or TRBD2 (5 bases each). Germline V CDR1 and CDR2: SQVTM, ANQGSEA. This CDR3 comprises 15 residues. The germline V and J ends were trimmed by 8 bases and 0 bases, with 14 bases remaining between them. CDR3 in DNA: TGCAGCTTCCGGGACCTCTCCTCTGGGGCCAACGTCCTGACTTTC. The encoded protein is CSFRDLSSGANVLTF.

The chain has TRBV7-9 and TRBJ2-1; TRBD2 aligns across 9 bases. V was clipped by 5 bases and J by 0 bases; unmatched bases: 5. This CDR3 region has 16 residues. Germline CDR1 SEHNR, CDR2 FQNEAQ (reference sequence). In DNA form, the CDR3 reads TGTGCCAGCAGCACCAGACTAGCGGCCTCCTACAATGAGCAGTTCTTC. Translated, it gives CASSTRLAASYNEQFF.

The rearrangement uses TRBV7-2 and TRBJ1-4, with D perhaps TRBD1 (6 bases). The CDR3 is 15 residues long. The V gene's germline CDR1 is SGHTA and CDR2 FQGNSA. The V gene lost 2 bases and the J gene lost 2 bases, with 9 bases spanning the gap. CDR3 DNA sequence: TGTGCCAGCAGCTTACGAGGGGGGACTAATGAAAAACTGTTTTTT. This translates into CASSLRGGTNEKLFF.

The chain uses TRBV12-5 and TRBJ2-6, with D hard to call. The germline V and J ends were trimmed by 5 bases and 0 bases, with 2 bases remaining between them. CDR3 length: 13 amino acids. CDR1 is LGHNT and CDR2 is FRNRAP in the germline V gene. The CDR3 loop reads CASGPSGANVLTF. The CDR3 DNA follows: TGTGCTAGTGGTCCCTCTGGGGCCAACGTCCTGACTTTC. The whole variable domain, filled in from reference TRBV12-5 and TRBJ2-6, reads DARVTQTPRHKVTEMGQEVTMRCQPILGHNTVFWYRQTMMQGLELLAYFRNRAPLDDSGMPKDRFSAEMPDATLATLKIQPSEPRDSAVYFCASGPSGANVLTFGAGSRLTVL.

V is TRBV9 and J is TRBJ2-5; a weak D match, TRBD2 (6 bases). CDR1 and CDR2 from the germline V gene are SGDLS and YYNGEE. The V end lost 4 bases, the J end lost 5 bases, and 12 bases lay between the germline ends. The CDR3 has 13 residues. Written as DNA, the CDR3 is TGTGCCAGCAGCTCGGGAGTGGGCGAGACCCAGTACTTC. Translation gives CASSSGVGETQYF.

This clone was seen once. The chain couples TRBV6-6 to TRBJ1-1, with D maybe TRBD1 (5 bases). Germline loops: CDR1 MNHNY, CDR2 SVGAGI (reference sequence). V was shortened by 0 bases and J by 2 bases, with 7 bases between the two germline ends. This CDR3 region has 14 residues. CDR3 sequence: CASSYSTANTEAFF. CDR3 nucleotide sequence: TGTGCCAGCAGTTACTCGACAGCCAACACTGAAGCTTTCTTT.

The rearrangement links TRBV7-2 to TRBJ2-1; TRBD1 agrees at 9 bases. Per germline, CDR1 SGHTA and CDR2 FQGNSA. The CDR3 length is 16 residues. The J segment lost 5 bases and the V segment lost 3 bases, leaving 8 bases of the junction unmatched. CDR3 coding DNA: TGTGCCAGCAGCTTGTTGTACAGGGGGCCTAACAATGAGCAGTTCTTC. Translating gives CASSLLYRGPNNEQFF.

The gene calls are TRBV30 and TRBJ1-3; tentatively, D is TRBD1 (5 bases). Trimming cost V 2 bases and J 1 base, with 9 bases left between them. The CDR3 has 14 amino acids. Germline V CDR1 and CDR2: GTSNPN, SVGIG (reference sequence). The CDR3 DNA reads TGTGCCTGGAGTAACCGGGGGTCTGGAAACACCATATATTTT. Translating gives CAWSNRGSGNTIYF.

CDR3 in DNA: TGTGCCAGCAGCTTAGTAGACACCGCCTACAATGAGCAGTTCTTC. Amino acid sequence: CASSLVDTAYNEQFF. The V call is TRBV7-2, the J call TRBJ2-1, with D hard to call. Germline V gives CDR1 SGHTA, CDR2 FQGNSA. Trimming cost V 1 base and J 2 bases, with 9 bases left between them. This CDR3 is 15 amino acids long.

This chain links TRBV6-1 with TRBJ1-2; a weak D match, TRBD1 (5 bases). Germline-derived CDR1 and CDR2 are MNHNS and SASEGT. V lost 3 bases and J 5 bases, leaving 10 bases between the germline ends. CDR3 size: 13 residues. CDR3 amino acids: CASSEGPAYGYTF. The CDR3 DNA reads TGTGCCAGCAGTGAGGGACCCGCGTATGGCTACACCTTC.

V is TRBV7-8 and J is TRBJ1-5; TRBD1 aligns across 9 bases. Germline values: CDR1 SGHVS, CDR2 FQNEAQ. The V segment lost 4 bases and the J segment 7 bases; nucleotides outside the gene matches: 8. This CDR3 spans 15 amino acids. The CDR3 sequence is CASSWRDRAGQPQHF. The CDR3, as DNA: TGTGCCAGCAGCTGGAGGGACAGGGCGGGGCAGCCCCAGCATTTT.

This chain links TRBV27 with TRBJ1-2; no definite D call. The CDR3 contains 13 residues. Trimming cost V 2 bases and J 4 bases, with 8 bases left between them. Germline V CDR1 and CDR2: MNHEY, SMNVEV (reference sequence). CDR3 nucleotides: TGTGCCAGCAGTTTAATTGTAGGCTATGGCTACACCTTC. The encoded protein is CASSLIVGYGYTF.

The CDR3 loop reads CASTGYRDLDYEQYF. Written as DNA, the CDR3 is TGTGCCAGCACGGGATACAGGGATTTGGACTACGAGCAGTACTTC. The chain combines TRBV6-6 with TRBJ2-7, with D possibly being TRBD1 (6 bases). The CDR3 has 15 amino acids. V was shortened by 7 bases and J by 3 bases, with 19 bases between the two germline ends. Germline assignment: CDR1 MNHNY and CDR2 SVGAGI (reference sequence).

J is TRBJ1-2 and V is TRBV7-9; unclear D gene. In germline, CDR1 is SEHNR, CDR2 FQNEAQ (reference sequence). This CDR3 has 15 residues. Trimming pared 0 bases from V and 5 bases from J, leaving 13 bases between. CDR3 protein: CASSLAGPTGYGYTF. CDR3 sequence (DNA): TGTGCCAGCAGCTTAGCGGGTCCAACGGGGTATGGCTACACCTTC.